This T cell receptor (beta chain) was retrieved from a study of CD8+ T cells in alopecia areata. Extracted RNA was reverse transcribed, and the resulting cDNA served as sequencing template. TCRdb keeps only in-frame clones here, not all; method: immunoSEQ multiplex PCR. The table records 210,000 or so clones, approximately 67% of them present only once. Study results and limitations: Amid tofacitinib therapy, many expanded lesional clones stayed present in scalp and blood.

A remark on this clone: What it recognizes is unknown.

CDR1 and CDR2 from the germline V gene are SGHNT and YENEEA. Trimming at V came to 4 bases and at J to 9 bases, leaving 1 base not matched to a gene. The CDR3 is 12 residues long. Documented treatment: oral pan-JAK inhibitor, 5-10 mg twice daily. Peripheral blood and lesional scalp punch biopsies were taken from alopecia areata patients. The sample consisted of CD4+ T cells sorted from blood, taken at week 44, from a patient treated with tofacitinib. The clonotype comes from a human donor with alopecia areata. V usage is TRBV11-3 and J usage is TRBJ2-1; 9 nucleotides agree with TRBD2. As DNA, the CDR3 is TGTGCCAGCAGCTGGCGGGGGGGTGAGCAGTTCTTC. It is translated as CASSWRGGEQFF.